Sequencing of this TCR beta chain was carried out in a study of OX40 agonist ivuxolimab in advanced cancers. As concerns this clone: Its antigen remains unknown.

Per the germline V gene, CDR1 is SNHLY and CDR2 is FYNNEI. The CDR3 runs 14 residues. Trimming stripped 1 base from V and 4 bases from J, with 7 bases between. Profiled with immunoSEQ multiplex PCR; TCRdb holds only in-frame clones, not every one. The sample has tens of thousands of clones; 84% are singletons. General study findings and limits: Clonal expansion from baseline to week 6 occurred in both CD4+ and CD8+ T cells. Normalized expansion of T-cell clones was also low for some nonresponders.

Exclusion of a patient followed from autoimmune disease history or systemic immunosuppression. Here the sequenced sample was CD4+ or CD8+ T cells sorted from blood, taken in a trial of the OX40 agonist ivuxolimab. The clonotype was recovered from an adult with an advanced solid tumor such as melanoma, head and neck, liver or kidney cancer. The rearrangement uses TRBV2 and TRBJ2-2, with D unresolved. CDR3 region: CASSEGSFTGELFF. The CDR3, as DNA: TGTGCCAGCAGTGAAGGAAGCTTCACCGGGGAGCTGTTTTTT.